This note documents a single T cell receptor (beta chain) sequence. Its target is unknown. Assay: immunoSEQ multiplex PCR; the TCRdb copy retains only in-frame clones and omits some. The sample lists 150,000 or so clones; 89% were seen once. This specimen comes from a study of T cell responses to AZD1222 COVID-19 vaccine. Notes on the study in general: Donor demographics were predominantly white British with a female majority; clonal diversity may be underestimated. AZD1222 recipients seropositive at baseline numbered only six or seven.

Trimming took off 2 bases at V and 7 bases at J, with 8 bases between the two ends. The CDR3 length is 13 residues. Germline values: CDR1 ENHRY, CDR2 SYGVKD. V and J are TRBV10-3 and TRBJ2-2; tentatively, D is TRBD2 (5 bases). This TCR derives from an adult in good health. Sequencing used peripheral blood, obtained on day 0 of AZD1222 vaccination. CDR3 in DNA: TGTGCCATCAGTGAGCGGGGAAGCGGGGAGCTGTTTTTT. It codes for CAISERGSGELFF.